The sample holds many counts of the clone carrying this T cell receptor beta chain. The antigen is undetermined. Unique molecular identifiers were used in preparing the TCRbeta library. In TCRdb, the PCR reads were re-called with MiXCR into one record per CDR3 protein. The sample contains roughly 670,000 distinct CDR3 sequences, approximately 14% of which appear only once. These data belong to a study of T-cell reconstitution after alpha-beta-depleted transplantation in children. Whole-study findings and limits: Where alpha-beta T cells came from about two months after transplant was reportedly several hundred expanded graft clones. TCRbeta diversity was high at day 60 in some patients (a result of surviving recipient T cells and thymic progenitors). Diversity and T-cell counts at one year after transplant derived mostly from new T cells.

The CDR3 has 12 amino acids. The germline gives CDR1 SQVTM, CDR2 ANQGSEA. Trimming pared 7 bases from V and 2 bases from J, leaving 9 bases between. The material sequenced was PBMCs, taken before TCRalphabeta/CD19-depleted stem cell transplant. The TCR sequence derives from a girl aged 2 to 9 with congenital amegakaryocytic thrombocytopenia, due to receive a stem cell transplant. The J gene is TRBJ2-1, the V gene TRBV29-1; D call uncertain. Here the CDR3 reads CSATETYNEQFF. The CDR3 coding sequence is TGCAGCGCCACAGAAACCTACAATGAGCAGTTCTTC.